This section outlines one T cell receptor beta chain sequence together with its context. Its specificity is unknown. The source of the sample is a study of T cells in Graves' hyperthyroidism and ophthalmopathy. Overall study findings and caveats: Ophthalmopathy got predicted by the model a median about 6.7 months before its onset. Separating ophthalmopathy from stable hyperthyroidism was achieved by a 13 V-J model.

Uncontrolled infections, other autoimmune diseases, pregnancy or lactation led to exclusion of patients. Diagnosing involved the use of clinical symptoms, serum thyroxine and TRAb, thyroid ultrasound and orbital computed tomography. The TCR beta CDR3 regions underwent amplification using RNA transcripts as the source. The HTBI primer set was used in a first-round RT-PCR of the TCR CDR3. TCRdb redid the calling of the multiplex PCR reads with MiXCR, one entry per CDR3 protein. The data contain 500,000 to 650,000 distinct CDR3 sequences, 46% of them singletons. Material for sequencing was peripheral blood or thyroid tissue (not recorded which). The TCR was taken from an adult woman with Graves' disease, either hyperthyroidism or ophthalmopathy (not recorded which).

The CDR3 nucleotides read TGTGCCAGCACCACCAGATCCCCCTATGGCTACACCTTC. Translated: CASTTRSPYGYTF. The rearrangement uses TRBV7-2 and TRBJ1-2, with no clear D. Germline values: CDR1 SGHTA, CDR2 FQGNSA. CDR3 length: 13 amino acids. The V gene lost 7 bases and the J gene lost 4 bases, with 13 bases spanning the gap.